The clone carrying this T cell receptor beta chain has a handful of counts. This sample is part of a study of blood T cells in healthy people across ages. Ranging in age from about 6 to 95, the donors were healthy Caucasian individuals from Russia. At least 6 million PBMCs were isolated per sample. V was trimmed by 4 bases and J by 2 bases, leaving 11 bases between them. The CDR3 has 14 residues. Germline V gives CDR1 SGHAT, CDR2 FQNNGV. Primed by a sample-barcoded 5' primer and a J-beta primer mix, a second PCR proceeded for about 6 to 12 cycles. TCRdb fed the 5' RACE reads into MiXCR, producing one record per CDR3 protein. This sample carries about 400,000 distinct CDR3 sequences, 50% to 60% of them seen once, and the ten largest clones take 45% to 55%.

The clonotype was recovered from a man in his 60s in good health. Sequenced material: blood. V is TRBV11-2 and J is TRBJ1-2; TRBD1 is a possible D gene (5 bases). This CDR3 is CASSSAGGNYGYTF. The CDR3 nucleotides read TGTGCCAGCAGCTCCGCGGGGGGAAACTATGGCTACACCTTC.